One TCR beta chain is described in this entry. What it recognizes is unknown. CDR1 GTSNPN and CDR2 SVGIG come from the germline V gene (reference sequence). This CDR3 region has 16 residues. Deletions cut 2 bases from V and 6 bases from J, with 20 bases between. This sample was taken from a study of T cells in localized non-small cell lung cancer. Findings of the study overall: Out of the top 100 tumor clones, a median about 50 were seen in adjacent lung.

Data came from immunoSEQ multiplex PCR; TCRdb stores just in-frame clones and leaves some out. The data show around 96,000 clones, with approximately 91% seen just once and about 4% held by the top ten. Specimen: PBMCs, collected before any cancer treatment. The source is a woman aged 40-75 years with stage II squamous cell lung carcinoma. This sequence joins TRBV30 and TRBJ1-5; D perhaps matches TRBD1 (6 bases). The CDR3 region is CAWSLPRQGIVQPQHF. CDR3 sequence (DNA): TGTGCCTGGAGTCTCCCCCGTCAGGGGATCGTTCAGCCCCAGCATTTT.